What follows is one T cell receptor beta chain and its context. Its target antigen remains unknown. No quality values exist for individual bases; no much larger clone is one base distant. This sample was taken from a study of blood T cell dynamics during melanoma immunotherapy (dated by TCRdb to 2020 to 2022). For the study in its entirety: All patients had metastatic melanoma and were given first-line pembrolizumab or nivolumab plus ipilimumab as standard of care in the United Kingdom. Consecutive patients formed a training cohort, and a further independent group of patients from the same centre was pooled into an external validation set. To find early correlates of response, the study profiled the peripheral T cell receptor repertoires of patients with metastatic melanoma both before and after one cycle of checkpoint inhibitor therapy. On the study overall, not on this receptor specifically: The study could not determine whether the T cell clones driving repertoire changes were melanoma-specific or reflected general immune activation. The relatively small sample size was acknowledged as potentially limiting generalization of the results. Patients who later achieved disease control showed a bifurcated PBMC repertoire reorganization at W3, with increased clonality or increased diversity, unlike progressors.

The time point label on this specimen signifies: week 3, after first cycle of checkpoint inhibitor. Blood samples were taken before treatment (T0) and at week 3 (W3), following the first cycle of checkpoint blockade. Except for a couple of patients with rapid clinical progression, response was assessed 12 weeks after the first infusion by RECIST 1.1; disease control meant complete response, partial response or stable disease. Any patient who had received prior systemic cancer treatment, was on concomitant immunosuppressant therapy or had synchronous other active malignancies was excluded. To track both circulating cells and T cell turnover, TCR beta was sequenced from bulk PBMC as well as from plasma cell-free DNA. Lymphoprep and SepMate tubes were used to isolate PBMC from blood, and red cell lysis was then performed. QIAamp DNA Blood Mini kits were used to extract DNA from PBMC and sorted T cell subsets.

For every bulk PBMC sample, a fixed 350 ng of DNA was loaded. The immunoSEQ TCRb Assay kit was used according to manufacturer instructions to amplify TCR beta CDR3 sequences from genomic DNA. The KAPA Library Quantification Kit for Illumina platforms was used to quantify the pooled libraries by qPCR. Pooled libraries were clustered at roughly 0.6-1.2 pM and sequenced on an Illumina NextSeq 500. For the original study's pipeline: TCR data were analyzed with immunoSEQ ANALYZER and the R LymphoSeq package. A rearrangement efficiency score was calculated as productive divided by the sum of productive and non-productive CDR3 sequences. Clonality was measured with the Gini coefficient and diversity with the Renyi index at alpha=1, compared pairwise between timepoints within each patient. In LymphoSeq, clonal relatedness was computed with an edit distance of 3 and repertoire similarity was computed with the Bhattacharyya coefficient. To classify response, a linear discriminant analysis based on week-3 changes in clonality and diversity was built with the R MASS and caret packages. TCRdb took over this immuneACCESS table, retaining in-frame rearrangements with V and J assigned. Such tables are incomplete; in checked studies, under half of the missing clones stem from an unresolved V gene, and the remainder is unexplained. V and J calls and clone size are those listed in that table; D and trimming were worked out from the DNA. The sample has 8,800 or so clones on record, 85% of them singletons. The top ten clonotypes cover around 1.1% of the sample.

Via the germline V gene, CDR1 is SGHAT and CDR2 FQNNGV. The CDR3 holds 18 amino acids from the cysteine to the phenylalanine. Only the CDR3 DNA stays, 54 bases, in frame from base 1. Relative to germline, V is 4 bases shorter and J is 0 bases shorter, with 16 bases between their ends. The chain is assembled from TRBV11-2 and TRBJ2-6; TRBD2 is a possible D gene, resting on 6 matching bases. The starting material was blood, obtained from a patient treated with checkpoint blockade. The sequence was obtained from a human donor with melanoma. The CDR3 protein sequence reads: CASSSNGLGLSGANVLTF. Read as DNA, the sequence is TGTGCCAGCAGCTCCAACGGACTGGGACTCTCTGGGGCCAACGTCCTGACTTTC.